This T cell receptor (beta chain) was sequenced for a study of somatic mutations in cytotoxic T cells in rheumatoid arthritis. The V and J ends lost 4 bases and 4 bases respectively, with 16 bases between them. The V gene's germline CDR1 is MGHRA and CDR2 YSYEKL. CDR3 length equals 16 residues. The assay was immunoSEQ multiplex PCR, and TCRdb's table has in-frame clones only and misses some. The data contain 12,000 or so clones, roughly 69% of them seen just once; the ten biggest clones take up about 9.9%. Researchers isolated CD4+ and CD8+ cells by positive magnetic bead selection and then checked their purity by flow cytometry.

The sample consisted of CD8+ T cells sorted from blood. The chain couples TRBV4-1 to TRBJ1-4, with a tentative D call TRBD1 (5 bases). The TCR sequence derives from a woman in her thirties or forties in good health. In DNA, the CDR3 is TGCGCCAGCAGCCCGGGATCAGGGCTAGGTAATGAAAAACTGTTTTTT. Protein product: CASSPGSGLGNEKLFF.